The 16 T cell receptor beta chains presented below share a single source sample, sequenced in a study of blood T cell repertoires in COVID-19. Clones were sequenced by immunoSEQ multiplex PCR, and TCRdb holds only the in-frame ones, with some missing. The sample lists about 41,000 clones; around 85% were seen once. Material: peripheral blood. These receptors were obtained from a man aged 35 to 55 with active or convalescent COVID-19.

The chain links TRBV6-2 or TRBV6-3 to TRBJ2-1; the D gene is possibly TRBD1 (5 bases). Looked up from germline, CDR1 is MNHEY and CDR2 is SVGEGT. V was pared by 4 bases and J by 6 bases, with 13 bases between. The CDR3 has 14 residues. CDR3 sequence reads: CASSLAGLANEQFF. CDR3 nucleotides: TGTGCCAGCAGTTTGGCAGGGCTGGCCAATGAGCAGTTCTTC.

This clone appeared once. Sequence at one end of the junction differs from germline and may be a read error. In the same sample, other DNA sequences code for this CDR3. V usage is TRBV19 and J usage is TRBJ1-5; 7 nucleotides line up with TRBD1. Germline V gene data show CDR1 as LNHDA and CDR2 as SQIVND (reference sequence). CDR3 size: 15 residues. CDR3 loop: CASTWDRGLNHPQHF. CDR3 in DNA: TGTGCCAGTACCTGGGACAGAGGGCTGAATCATCCCCAGCATTTT.

This clone was counted only a few times. The chain carries TRBV28 and TRBJ1-2; possibly TRBD1 for D (5 bases). Trimming stripped 6 bases from V and 4 bases from J, with 15 bases between. The CDR3 sequence is 14 residues long. Germline loops: CDR1 MDHEN, CDR2 SYDVKM. The CDR3 loop is CASSLSGARYGYTF. The DNA for the CDR3 is TGTGCCAGCAGCCTAAGTGGGGCGCGCTATGGCTACACCTTC.

CDR3 coding DNA: TGTGCCTGGAGTCCTAGAGTGAGGTTGTACAATGAGCAGTTCTTC. Protein: CAWSPRVRLYNEQFF. This chain connects TRBV30 to TRBJ2-1; D is ambiguous. V was pared by 2 bases and J by 4 bases, with 15 bases between. Germline V CDR1 and CDR2: GTSNPN, SVGIG (reference sequence). The CDR3 length is 15 residues.

The chain uses TRBV7-9 and TRBJ2-7; perhaps TRBD1 as D (6 bases). This CDR3 is 14 amino acids long. Germline V lookup: CDR1 SEHNR, CDR2 FQNEAQ (reference sequence). V was trimmed by 1 base and J by 5 bases, leaving 12 bases between them. CDR3 residues: CASSLGTASHEQYF. The DNA of the CDR3 is TGTGCCAGCAGCTTAGGGACAGCGTCCCACGAGCAGTACTTC. The full variable domain, with the rest looked up from reference TRBV7-9 and TRBJ2-7, is DTGVSQNPRHKITKRGQNVTFRCDPISEHNRLYWYRQTLGQGPEFLTYFQNEAQLEKSRLLSDRFSAERPKGSFSTLEIQRTEQGDSAMYLCASSLGTASHEQYFGPGTRLTVT.

This rearrangement joins TRBV5-1 to TRBJ2-7; the match to TRBD1 covers 7 bases. There are 16 residues in the CDR3. V gave up 4 bases and J gave up 5 bases; unmatched junction bases: 15. Looked up from germline, CDR1 is SGHRS and CDR2 is YFSETQ. This chain's CDR3 is CASSPHPGTERHEQYF. For the CDR3, the DNA is TGCGCCAGCAGCCCCCACCCCGGGACAGAGCGCCACGAGCAGTACTTC. The variable domain in full, with the rest retrieved from reference TRBV5-1 and TRBJ2-7, is KAGVTQTPRYLIKTRGQQVTLSCSPISGHRSVSWYQQTPGQGLQFLFEYFSETQRNKGNFPGRFSGRQFSNSRSEMNVSTLELGDSALYLCASSPHPGTERHEQYFGPGTRLTVT.

The chain recombines TRBV3-1 (or the pseudogene TRBV3-2) with TRBJ2-1; TRBD1 matches at 9 bases. The CDR3 runs to 14 residues. Trimming took 4 bases from V and 9 from J; bases not matched to a gene: 7. The germline V gene encodes CDR1 LGHDT and CDR2 YNNKEL (reference sequence). The chain's CDR3 is CASSPGTGFSEQFF. The CDR3 DNA reads TGTGCCAGCAGCCCCGGGACAGGGTTCTCTGAGCAGTTCTTC.

This chain joins TRBV5-1 and TRBJ2-5; D is perhaps TRBD1 (5 bases). CDR3 size: 16 residues. CDR1 is SGHRS, CDR2 YFSETQ, per germline. V lost 0 bases to trimming and J lost 4 bases, with 16 bases between them. CDR3 in DNA: TGCGCCAGCAGCTTGGCTTCGGCAGGGATGGGAGAGACCCAGTACTTC. It translates to CASSLASAGMGETQYF.

The J gene is TRBJ1-4, the V gene TRBV5-6; TRBD1 might be the D (6 bases). CDR1 SGHDT and CDR2 YYEEEE come from the germline V gene. The CDR3 sequence is 16 residues long. The V and J ends lost 7 bases and 2 bases respectively, with 18 bases between them. The CDR3 coding sequence is TGTGCCAGCTACCGGGGGGCAGGGGCCACTAATGAAAAACTGTTTTTT. As protein: CASYRGAGATNEKLFF.

The chain couples TRBV30 to TRBJ1-4; 9 bases fit TRBD1. J lost 6 bases, V lost 1 base, and 6 bases had no gene match. CDR3 length: 15 amino acids. The germline CDR1 and CDR2 sequences are GTSNPN and SVGIG (reference sequence). The DNA of the CDR3 is TGTGCCTGGAGTGATAGGGACAGGGATGATGAAAAACTGTTTTTT. Translated, it gives CAWSDRDRDDEKLFF.

The chain recombines TRBV28 with TRBJ2-5; 8 positions match TRBD1. Unmatched junction bases numbered 6, after V lost 3 bases and J lost 0 bases. This CDR3 contains 16 residues. CDR1 and CDR2 from the germline V gene are MDHEN and SYDVKM. The CDR3 sequence is CASSLGQVPYQETQYF. CDR3 bases: TGTGCCAGCAGTTTGGGACAGGTCCCGTACCAAGAGACCCAGTACTTC.

The chain carries TRBV5-1 and TRBJ2-1; TRBD1 agrees at 7 bases. Germline lookup yields CDR1 SGHRS and CDR2 YFSETQ. This CDR3 spans 15 amino acids. V trimming: 0 bases; J trimming: 8 bases; junction bases outside the gene matches: 8. CDR3 bases: TGCGCCAGCAGCTTGGAGACAGGGCTTGGATATGAGCAGTTCTTC. It codes for CASSLETGLGYEQFF.

Here the CDR3 reads CASSPGPQGSSYNEQFF. The CDR3, as DNA: TGTGCCAGCAGCCCCGGACCACAGGGTAGCTCCTACAATGAGCAGTTCTTC. The V call is TRBV7-3, the J call TRBJ2-1; weak D call: TRBD1 (6 bases). The germline V gene has CDR1 SGHTA and CDR2 FQGTGA. Trimming took off 5 bases at V and 0 bases at J, with 17 bases between the two ends. The CDR3 has 17 residues.

The chain is built from TRBV27 and TRBJ1-1; 11 bases agree with TRBD1. Germline CDR1 reads MNHEY; CDR2 reads SMNVEV (reference sequence). Trimming cost V 6 bases and J 1 base; bases outside gene matches: 13. The CDR3 runs 18 residues. The CDR3 is CASSAFLGTGGGNTEAFF. The CDR3 DNA follows: TGTGCCAGCAGCGCGTTCCTAGGGACAGGGGGAGGGAACACTGAAGCTTTCTTT.

Only one count was recorded for this clone. V is TRBV2 and J is TRBJ1-6; 7 nucleotides align to TRBD1. Trimming cost V 7 bases and J 6 bases; bases outside gene matches: 9. Germline-derived CDR1 and CDR2 are SNHLY and FYNNEI. CDR3 length: 15 residues. The CDR3 loop reads CASNPGDRFNSPLHF. The CDR3 DNA is TGTGCCAGCAACCCCGGGGACAGATTTAATTCACCCCTCCACTTT.

This clone has more than one count but fewer than ten. The rearrangement links TRBV2 to TRBJ2-7, with TRBD1 matching 8 bases. This CDR3 comprises 13 residues. CDR1 is SNHLY and CDR2 is FYNNEI in the germline V gene. V shed 7 bases, J shed 7 bases, and the junction held 9 bases outside the gene matches. This CDR3 reads CASTRDRQGEQYF. The CDR3 region has the DNA TGTGCCAGCACCCGGGACAGGCAAGGAGAGCAGTACTTC.